Listed here are 30 T cell receptor beta chains from one sample, sequenced in a study of CD8 T cells in Susac syndrome. Roughly 0.45 to 1 ug RNA was reverse transcribed with random hexamers. MiXCR, run by TCRdb on the immunoSEQ multiplex PCR reads, gives a single entry per CDR3 protein. The sample shows under 350,000 distinct CDR3 sequences, about 90% of them seen only once. Specimen: CD4+ T cells from PBMCs. These receptors originate from a human donor with multiple sclerosis.

The chain links TRBV6-5 to TRBJ2-4; 7 nucleotides line up with TRBD2. The CDR3 is made up of 16 amino acids. With 4 bases clipped from V and 2 bases from J, the junction kept 8 bases outside the gene matches. Germline V lookup: CDR1 MNHEY, CDR2 SVGAGI. CDR3 in DNA: TGTGCCAGCAGTTTGGGCCGGGGGGTATCCAAAAACATTCAGTACTTC. Translation gives CASSLGRGVSKNIQYF.

This clonotype has just a few counts. The V gene is TRBV12-3 or TRBV12-4, the J gene TRBJ2-3; TRBD1 aligns across 7 bases. This CDR3 is built from 13 residues. J lost 6 bases, V lost 6 bases, and 6 bases had no gene match. CDR3: CASRTDRADTQYF. DNA of the CDR3: TGTGCCAGCAGAACAGACAGGGCCGATACGCAGTATTTT.

The CDR3, as DNA: TGTGCCAGCAGCTCAGTTCGACAGGCCGAAGCTTTCTTT. Protein sequence: CASSSVRQAEAFF. The V gene is TRBV3-1, the J gene TRBJ1-1, with D possibly matching TRBD1 (6 bases). The CDR3 spans 13 residues. V dropped 5 bases and J dropped 8 bases, with 15 bases sitting between them. The germline CDR1 and CDR2 sequences are LGHDT and YNNKEL (reference sequence).

In its sample, this clonotype was seen once. The chain joins TRBV6-1 to TRBJ2-2, with D perhaps assigned TRBD1 or TRBD2 (6 bases each). The ends were cut back, 5 bases at V and 7 bases at J, with 26 bases in the middle. Germline V CDR1 and CDR2: MNHNS, SASEGT. The CDR3 spans 18 residues. The CDR3 region is CASSQHSGGGPRDGELFF. CDR3 bases: TGTGCCAGCAGTCAACACAGCGGAGGGGGACCCCGGGACGGGGAGCTGTTTTTT.

The gene calls are TRBV7-9 and TRBJ2-1; perhaps TRBD2 as D (6 bases). The CDR3 has 16 residues. CDR1 and CDR2 (germline): SEHNR, FQNEAQ (reference sequence). The V gene lost 2 bases and the J gene lost 0 bases, with 11 bases spanning the gap. CDR3 amino acids: CASSLLGGISYNEQFF. The CDR3 region has the DNA TGTGCCAGCAGCTTATTAGGCGGGATCTCCTACAATGAGCAGTTCTTC.

This clonotype was detected only once. In DNA, the CDR3 is TGTGCCAGCATCCCGGCGGGAGGAAGTAATGAGCAGTTCTTC. Amino acids: CASIPAGGSNEQFF. This chain joins TRBV27 and TRBJ2-1; 8 nucleotides align to TRBD2. The germline gives CDR1 MNHEY, CDR2 SMNVEV (reference sequence). The CDR3 consists of 14 residues. V was clipped by 7 bases and J by 7 bases; unmatched bases: 9.

The genes are TRBV21-1 and TRBJ1-5; the D call of TRBD1 is as the table states it, not checked on the DNA. TRBV21-1 is a known pseudogene. The CDR3 contains 21 residues. CDR3 loop: CASSKELREGANTYSNQPQHF. The DNA of the CDR3 is TGTGCCAGCAGCAAAGAGCTTCGCGAAGGGGCCAACACTTATAGCAATCAGCCCCAGCATTTT.

The chain's CDR3 is CASSQDQRATGELFF. The CDR3 DNA follows: TGTGCCAGCAGCCAAGACCAGCGGGCCACCGGGGAGCTGTTTTTT. This chain uses TRBV3-1 with TRBJ2-2, with D possibly being TRBD2 (6 bases). Trimming pared 0 bases from V and 4 bases from J, leaving 9 bases between. Germline CDR1 reads LGHDT; CDR2 reads YNNKEL (reference sequence). There are 15 residues in the CDR3.

V and J are TRBV15 and TRBJ1-5, with 7 bases identical to TRBD1. V gave up 1 base and J gave up 4 bases; unmatched junction bases: 4. Germline loops: CDR1 LNHNV, CDR2 YYDKDF (reference sequence). The CDR3 sequence is 15 residues long. DNA for the CDR3: TGTGCCACCAGCAGAGGGGACAGCCTAAATCAGCCCCAGCATTTT. As protein: CATSRGDSLNQPQHF.

The chain links TRBV6-5 to TRBJ2-5; tentatively, D is TRBD1 (6 bases). The V end was cut by 0 bases, the J end by 5 bases, with 19 bases between. Germline CDR1 MNHEY, CDR2 SVGAGI. The CDR3 consists of 17 residues. CDR3 sequence reads: CASSYSRGRQAGETQYF. The CDR3 DNA sequence: TGTGCCAGCAGTTACTCTAGGGGTCGACAGGCGGGCGAGACCCAGTACTTC.

This sequence joins TRBV20-1 and TRBJ2-7; D ambiguous. Germline loops: CDR1 DFQATT, CDR2 SNEGSKA (reference sequence). With 1 base removed from V and 3 bases from J, the gap between germline ends came to 13 bases. CDR3 size: 14 residues. CDR3: CSARAGLLSYEQYF. In DNA, the CDR3 is TGCAGTGCTAGAGCGGGTCTGTTAAGCTACGAGCAGTACTTC.

J is TRBJ2-3 and V is TRBV24-1; TRBD2 is a possible D gene (6 bases). Trimming pared 6 bases from V and 0 bases from J, leaving 12 bases between. The CDR3 covers 15 residues. CDR1 and CDR2 (germline): KGHDR, SFDVKD. In nucleotides, the CDR3 is TGTGCCACCAGTAATGCGGGGCCGAGCACAGATACGCAGTATTTT. This sequence encodes CATSNAGPSTDTQYF.

This chain uses TRBV19 with TRBJ1-2, with TRBD1 matching over 9 bases. This CDR3 spans 19 amino acids. CDR1 and CDR2 from the germline V gene are LNHDA and SQIVND (reference sequence). The V segment lost 0 bases and the J segment 7 bases; nucleotides outside the gene matches: 18. The CDR3 nucleotides read TGTGCCAGTAGTATAGAGATTGGGCTGGTGGGGGACAGGGACGTTGGCTACACCTTC. Protein: CASSIEIGLVGDRDVGYTF.

This chain uses TRBV12-3 or TRBV12-4 with TRBJ2-4, with D perhaps matching TRBD1 or TRBD2 (6 bases each). V shed 5 bases and J shed 5 bases, with 19 bases lying between them. The CDR3 is made up of 16 amino acids. The CDR3 loop is CASSPRWNREENIQYF. CDR3 nucleotide sequence: TGTGCCAGCAGTCCCCGGTGGAACAGGGAGGAAAACATTCAGTACTTC.

This chain connects TRBV18 to TRBJ2-1; the match to TRBD1 covers 8 bases. From germline, CDR1 is KGHSH and CDR2 LQKENI. The trim removed 2 bases at V and 5 bases at J, leaving 2 bases unmatched. This CDR3 is 14 amino acids long. CDR3 in DNA: TGTGCCAGCTCACCAGGGACAGGTGACAATGAGCAGTTCTTC. Its translation is CASSPGTGDNEQFF. Full variable domain (remainder filled in from reference TRBV18 and TRBJ2-1): NAGVMQNPRHLVRRRGQEARLRCSPMKGHSHVYWYRQLPEEGLKFMVYLQKENIIDESGMPKERFSAEFPKEGPSILRIQQVVRGDSAAYFCASSPGTGDNEQFFGPGTRLTVL.

This clonotype has just one count. The chain links TRBV5-1 to TRBJ2-7; no clear D gene. Between the trimmed V and J ends, which lost 6 bases and 2 bases, there was a span of 18 bases. The germline gives CDR1 SGHRS, CDR2 YFSETQ. This CDR3 has 15 residues. CDR3 region: CASKQEPGGTYEQYF. The CDR3 nucleotides read TGCGCCAGCAAGCAAGAACCGGGTGGAACCTACGAGCAGTACTTC.

The genes are TRBV30 and TRBJ1-1; D is unclear. CDR1 is GTSNPN and CDR2 is SVGIG in the germline V gene (reference sequence). The CDR3 sequence is 14 residues long. Trimming stripped 4 bases from V and 4 bases from J, with 16 bases between. The CDR3 loop is CAWTPGGIPTEAFF. In DNA, the CDR3 is TGTGCCTGGACCCCCGGAGGAATCCCCACTGAAGCTTTCTTT.

This chain connects TRBV27 to TRBJ2-2, with TRBD2 as a possible D gene (6 bases). There are 15 residues in the CDR3. The ends were cut back, 6 bases at V and 1 base at J, with 12 bases in the middle. Germline CDR1 MNHEY, CDR2 SMNVEV (reference sequence). For the CDR3, the DNA is TGTGCCAGCAGCTGGCGGGGTCAGAACACCGGGGAGCTGTTTTTT. Translation: CASSWRGQNTGELFF.

This clonotype was found a few times. The J gene is TRBJ2-6, the V gene TRBV6-2 or TRBV6-3; D is undetermined. Germline CDR1 reads MNHEY; CDR2 reads SVGEGT. Trimming stripped 7 bases from V and 1 base from J, with 5 bases between. This CDR3 has 13 amino acids. Here the CDR3 DNA reads TGTGCCAGCAAACCATCTGGGGCCAACGTCCTGACTTTC. The encoded protein is CASKPSGANVLTF.

The chain recombines TRBV7-2 with TRBJ2-7, with 11 bases matching TRBD2. The length of the CDR3 is 16 residues. CDR1 is SGHTA, CDR2 FQGNSA, per germline. With 5 bases clipped from V and 4 bases from J, the junction kept 10 bases outside the gene matches. The CDR3: CASSRSATSGIYEQYF. CDR3 sequence (DNA): TGTGCCAGCAGCCGAAGCGCGACTAGCGGGATATACGAGCAGTACTTC.

J is TRBJ2-5 and V is TRBV20-1; no clear D gene. Germline loops: CDR1 DFQATT, CDR2 SNEGSKA (reference sequence). V dropped 3 bases and J dropped 4 bases, with 9 bases sitting between them. The CDR3 is 12 residues long. In nucleotides, the CDR3 is TGCAGTGCTAGGGCAAACGTAGAGACCCAGTACTTC. Amino acids: CSARANVETQYF.

The J gene is TRBJ2-3, the V gene TRBV20-1, with 10 bases lining up with TRBD2. Unmatched junction bases numbered 12, after V lost 4 bases and J lost 2 bases. CDR1 and CDR2 from the germline V gene are DFQATT and SNEGSKA (reference sequence). This CDR3 region has 17 residues. Here the CDR3 reads CSATRSGGPGLTDTQYF. The CDR3 nucleotides read TGCAGTGCTACCCGTAGCGGGGGGCCCGGGCTCACAGATACGCAGTATTTT.

The chain links TRBV28 to TRBJ2-5, with no clear D. The CDR3 consists of 12 residues. The V gene's germline CDR1 is MDHEN and CDR2 SYDVKM. V gave up 6 bases and J gave up 5 bases, with 10 bases separating them. The chain's CDR3 is CASRSWAETQYF. CDR3 nucleotide sequence: TGTGCCAGCAGGTCCTGGGCGGAGACCCAGTACTTC.

This clonotype was counted once. CDR3 coding DNA: TGTGCCAGCAGCTTAGGTCTTGGGGACTGGGTTGGAAACACCATATATTTT. Translated: CASSLGLGDWVGNTIYF. J is TRBJ1-3 and V is TRBV7-2; D is perhaps TRBD1 (5 bases). V lost 1 base and J 3 bases, leaving 16 bases between the germline ends. CDR1 is SGHTA, CDR2 FQGNSA, per germline. The CDR3 extends over 17 amino acids. Full variable domain (missing parts from reference TRBV7-2 and TRBJ1-3): GAGVSQSPSNKVTEKGKDVELRCDPISGHTALYWYRQSLGQGLEFLIYFQGNSAPDKSGLPSDRFSAERTGGSVSTLTIQRTQQEDSAVYLCASSLGLGDWVGNTIYFGEGSWLTVV.

This clonotype came up once. V is TRBV6-2 or TRBV6-3 and J is TRBJ2-1; no clear D gene. Per germline, CDR1 MNHEY and CDR2 SVGEGT. Trimming stripped 7 bases from V and 2 bases from J, with 12 bases between. This CDR3 comprises 14 residues. This chain's CDR3 is CASNGWPTYNEQFF. CDR3 DNA sequence: TGTGCCAGCAACGGGTGGCCCACCTACAATGAGCAGTTCTTC.

This chain uses TRBV29-1 with TRBJ2-1; 11 positions match TRBD2. The CDR3 spans 13 residues. The ends lost 7 bases at V and 12 bases at J; junction bases unmatched: 11. Germline CDR1 is SQVTM and CDR2 is ANQGSEA. The CDR3, as DNA: TGCAGCGGAATAGCGGGGGGGTTATCCGGGCAGTTCTTC. Translating gives CSGIAGGLSGQFF.

V gene TRBV10-2 combines with J gene TRBJ2-6; D unresolved. The V end lost 4 bases, the J end lost 0 bases, and 28 bases lay between the germline ends. This CDR3 region has 22 residues. Germline V gene lookup returns CDR1 WSHSY and CDR2 SAAADI. Here the CDR3 reads CASSGDPVRPGRRLSGANVLTF. CDR3 sequence (DNA): TGCGCCAGCAGTGGCGACCCCGTTCGGCCTGGACGTAGACTCTCTGGGGCCAACGTCCTGACTTTC.

CDR3 coding DNA: TGCGCCAGTTGTCGGACAGGAGCCTACGAGCAGTACTTC. It encodes CASCRTGAYEQYF. The chain carries TRBV23-1 and TRBJ2-7, with 7 nucleotides matching TRBD1. TRBV23-1 falls under the ORF class, with uncertain function. With 9 bases clipped from V and 2 bases from J, the junction kept 7 bases outside the gene matches. This CDR3 contains 13 residues.

This chain connects TRBV5-1 to TRBJ2-7; the D call may be TRBD1 or TRBD2 (5 bases each). V was pared by 4 bases and J by 3 bases, with 11 bases between. The germline V gene encodes CDR1 SGHRS and CDR2 YFSETQ. CDR3 length: 13 residues. This CDR3 is CASSPEGLYEQYF. In nucleotides, the CDR3 is TGCGCCAGCAGCCCCGAGGGGCTCTACGAGCAGTACTTC. The whole variable domain, remainder taken from reference TRBV5-1 and TRBJ2-7, is KAGVTQTPRYLIKTRGQQVTLSCSPISGHRSVSWYQQTPGQGLQFLFEYFSETQRNKGNFPGRFSGRQFSNSRSEMNVSTLELGDSALYLCASSPEGLYEQYFGPGTRLTVT.

CDR3 region: CSARDRGGGQNEQFF. The CDR3 nucleotides read TGCAGTGCTAGAGATCGGGGCGGGGGTCAAAATGAGCAGTTCTTC. The V and J genes are TRBV20-1 and TRBJ2-1; 7 bases fit TRBD2. Germline CDR1 reads DFQATT; CDR2 reads SNEGSKA (reference sequence). The CDR3 is 15 amino acids. With V trimmed by 0 bases and J by 7 bases, 9 bases remained unmatched.